The 21 T cell receptor beta chains below come from one sample, sequenced in a study of OX40 agonist ivuxolimab in advanced cancers. The method was immunoSEQ multiplex PCR; TCRdb's version includes in-frame clones alone and lacks a portion of them. This table has 50,000 to 65,000 clones, approximately 82% appearing once. This material consisted of CD4+ or CD8+ T cells sorted from blood, taken in a trial of the OX40 agonist ivuxolimab. The receptors here all came from an adult with an advanced solid tumor such as melanoma, head and neck, liver or kidney cancer.

The genes are TRBV5-1 and TRBJ2-3, with 11 bases fitting TRBD2. Germline-derived CDR1 and CDR2 are SGHRS and YFSETQ. This CDR3 is 15 amino acids long. Trimming cost V 0 bases and J 4 bases; bases outside gene matches: 1. The CDR3, as DNA: TGCGCCAGCAGCTTGGTTAGCGGGAGGGCAGATACGCAGTATTTT. Protein sequence: CASSLVSGRADTQYF.

This clone was observed a single time. V gene TRBV19 combines with J gene TRBJ2-1, with D tentatively TRBD2 (5 bases). Germline V gives CDR1 LNHDA, CDR2 SQIVND (reference sequence). Trimming removed 4 bases at V and 4 bases at J, with 11 bases between. The CDR3 has 14 amino acids. CDR3 nucleotide sequence: TGTGCCAGTAGTACCATATCGGGATACAATGAGCAGTTCTTC. Translation gives CASSTISGYNEQFF.

This clone has just a few counts. The rearrangement links TRBV9 to TRBJ2-1; D not certain. Trimming removed 0 bases from V and 0 bases from J, with 7 bases in between. This CDR3 comprises 15 residues. From germline, CDR1 is SGDLS and CDR2 YYNGEE. The CDR3 nucleotides read TGTGCCAGCAGCGTAGAAAGCGACTCCTACAATGAGCAGTTCTTC. This gives the protein CASSVESDSYNEQFF.

V is TRBV11-2 and J is TRBJ2-7; 8 bases fit TRBD2. Germline trimming cut 1 base from V and 2 bases from J; bases unmatched to any gene: 7. In germline, CDR1 is SGHAT, CDR2 FQNNGV. This CDR3 contains 16 residues. CDR3 in DNA: TGTGCCAGCAGCTTAGGAGGTAGCGGGATTACCTACGAGCAGTACTTC. This translates into CASSLGGSGITYEQYF.

The rearrangement joins TRBV5-1 to TRBJ2-3; D may be TRBD2 (7 bases). The CDR3 contains 14 residues. Per the germline V gene, CDR1 is SGHRS and CDR2 is YFSETQ. V was pared by 4 bases and J by 5 bases, with 14 bases between. CDR3: CASSGGGVLDTQYF. For the CDR3, the DNA is TGCGCCAGCAGCGGCGGGGGCGTATTAGATACGCAGTATTTT. The variable domain in full, completed from reference TRBV5-1 and TRBJ2-3, reads KAGVTQTPRYLIKTRGQQVTLSCSPISGHRSVSWYQQTPGQGLQFLFEYFSETQRNKGNFPGRFSGRQFSNSRSEMNVSTLELGDSALYLCASSGGGVLDTQYFGPGTRLTVL.

The chain combines TRBV7-9 with TRBJ2-1; TRBD2 matches at 8 bases. The CDR3 extends over 16 amino acids. Germline lookup yields CDR1 SEHNR and CDR2 FQNEAQ (reference sequence). V was pared by 5 bases and J by 6 bases, with 12 bases of the junction left unmatched. For the CDR3, the DNA is TGTGCCAGCAGCCCCCGCGGTAGCGGGAATGGCAATGAGCAGTTCTTC. This encodes CASSPRGSGNGNEQFF. The variable domain in full, with the rest retrieved from reference TRBV7-9 and TRBJ2-1, is DTGVSQNPRHKITKRGQNVTFRCDPISEHNRLYWYRQTLGQGPEFLTYFQNEAQLEKSRLLSDRFSAERPKGSFSTLEIQRTEQGDSAMYLCASSPRGSGNGNEQFFGPGTRLTVL.

The J gene is TRBJ2-7, the V gene TRBV12-2; the table names TRBD2, a call not compared with the DNA. TRBV12-2 is classified as a pseudogene. The CDR3 runs 15 residues. CDR3 in amino acids: CASRLLSFLSYEQYF. CDR3 sequence (DNA): TGTGCAAGTCGCTTATTGAGTTTCCTTTCCTACGAGCAGTACTTC.

This sequence joins TRBV6-1 and TRBJ2-7; tentative D call: TRBD1 (6 bases). This CDR3 region has 16 residues. The germline gives CDR1 MNHNS, CDR2 SASEGT. V was pared by 3 bases and J by 6 bases, with 21 bases between. The DNA for the CDR3 is TGTGCCAGCAGTGACCGCGGCGAAGGGGGAGCGACCGAGCAGTACTTC. Amino acids: CASSDRGEGGATEQYF.

This clone has a single count. The gene calls are TRBV5-1 and TRBJ2-5, with TRBD1 as a possible D gene (6 bases). The CDR3 is 14 amino acids. The V gene's germline CDR1 is SGHRS and CDR2 YFSETQ. Trimming took 0 bases from V and 1 from J, leaving 7 bases between them. The DNA for the CDR3 is TGCGCCAGCAGCTTGGGACAGGCCCAAGAGACCCAGTACTTC. It specifies CASSLGQAQETQYF.

This rearrangement joins TRBV19 to TRBJ2-7; D uncertain. Germline loops: CDR1 LNHDA, CDR2 SQIVND (reference sequence). The CDR3 runs to 14 residues. V gave up 3 bases and J gave up 6 bases, with 15 bases separating them. Here the CDR3 DNA reads TGTGCCAGTAGTATGGGTCGGGCTGCCCTCGAGCAGTACTTC. Protein sequence: CASSMGRAALEQYF.

The chain links TRBV7-9 to TRBJ2-7; TRBD2 aligns across 8 bases. Germline CDR1 and CDR2: SEHNR and FQNEAQ (reference sequence). Trimming cost V 4 bases and J 5 bases; bases outside gene matches: 7. The CDR3 loop spans 14 amino acids. CDR3 coding DNA: TGTGCCAGCAGCTCAAGCGGGAGTCCCGACGAGCAGTACTTC. Translation: CASSSSGSPDEQYF. Full variable domain (rest looked up from reference TRBV7-9 and TRBJ2-7): DTGVSQNPRHKITKRGQNVTFRCDPISEHNRLYWYRQTLGQGPEFLTYFQNEAQLEKSRLLSDRFSAERPKGSFSTLEIQRTEQGDSAMYLCASSSSGSPDEQYFGPGTRLTVT.

The V and J genes are TRBV5-1 and TRBJ2-3; D unresolved. CDR3 length equals 13 residues. The V and J ends lost 3 bases and 1 base respectively, with 6 bases between them. Germline CDR1 SGHRS, CDR2 YFSETQ. The CDR3 loop reads CASSWDGTDTQYF. Here the CDR3 DNA reads TGCGCCAGCAGCTGGGATGGCACAGATACGCAGTATTTT.

The gene calls are TRBV5-5 and TRBJ2-7; 7 bases agree with TRBD1. CDR1 and CDR2 (germline): SGHKS, YYEKEE (reference sequence). Losses at the gene ends were 4 bases for V and 5 bases for J; bases not matched to a gene: 9. The CDR3 covers 14 residues. The CDR3 here is CASSRRQGVDEQYF. The DNA for the CDR3 is TGTGCCAGCAGCCGGAGACAGGGTGTGGACGAGCAGTACTTC.

V is TRBV7-2 and J is TRBJ2-2; D call uncertain. CDR1 and CDR2 from the germline V gene are SGHTA and FQGNSA. The length of the CDR3 is 13 residues. The V and J ends lost 3 bases and 3 bases respectively, with 5 bases between them. The CDR3 loop is CASSFGYTGELFF. CDR3 DNA: TGTGCCAGCAGCTTCGGTTACACCGGGGAGCTGTTTTTT. The full variable domain, its missing parts supplied by reference TRBV7-2 and TRBJ2-2, is GAGVSQSPSNKVTEKGKDVELRCDPISGHTALYWYRQSLGQGLEFLIYFQGNSAPDKSGLPSDRFSAERTGGSVSTLTIQRTQQEDSAVYLCASSFGYTGELFFGEGSRLTVL.

The genes are TRBV18 and TRBJ2-5; the D is unclear. CDR3 length: 13 residues. Germline CDR1 reads KGHSH; CDR2 reads LQKENI. Trimming removed 5 bases from V and 6 bases from J, with 13 bases in between. The CDR3 here is CASSEEQRQTQYF. CDR3 in DNA: TGTGCCAGCTCAGAAGAACAGAGGCAGACCCAGTACTTC.

This clone was seen only once. The chain is built from TRBV11-2 and TRBJ2-7; D uncertain. CDR1 is SGHAT, CDR2 FQNNGV, per germline. Trimming removed 1 base from V and 2 bases from J, with 6 bases in between. CDR3 size: 13 residues. The CDR3 sequence: CASSLGSPYEQYF. The DNA for the CDR3 is TGTGCCAGCAGCTTAGGGAGCCCCTACGAGCAGTACTTC.

The chain uses TRBV5-4 and TRBJ2-7; 8 nucleotides match TRBD1. The CDR3 length is 14 residues. Trimming cost V 4 bases and J 2 bases; bases outside gene matches: 5. From germline, CDR1 is SGHNT and CDR2 YYREEE (reference sequence). The CDR3 region is CASSNQGAAYEQYF. For the CDR3, the DNA is TGTGCCAGCAGCAACCAGGGGGCCGCCTACGAGCAGTACTTC.

This clone occurred once. This rearrangement joins TRBV19 to TRBJ1-6; a weak D match, TRBD1 (5 bases). Germline assignment: CDR1 LNHDA and CDR2 SQIVND (reference sequence). This CDR3 is built from 13 residues. Trimming cost V 4 bases and J 8 bases, with 9 bases left between them. The CDR3 here is CASSTGPDSPLHF. As DNA, the CDR3 is TGTGCCAGTAGTACGGGACCGGATTCACCCCTCCACTTT.

The V and J genes are TRBV28 and TRBJ2-1; D possibly corresponds to TRBD1 (6 bases). The germline CDR1 and CDR2 sequences are MDHEN and SYDVKM. The length of the CDR3 is 14 residues. The ends were cut back, 6 bases at V and 4 bases at J, with 13 bases in the middle. In nucleotides, the CDR3 is TGTGCCAGCAGCCGTGGGGGCCTTTACAATGAGCAGTTCTTC. Its translation is CASSRGGLYNEQFF.

The gene calls are TRBV4-1 and TRBJ1-4; 11 bases align to TRBD1. CDR1 is MGHRA and CDR2 is YSYEKL in the germline V gene. With 5 bases clipped from V and 1 base from J, the junction kept 3 bases outside the gene matches. The CDR3 covers 16 residues. CDR3 DNA sequence: TGCGCCAGCAGCGAGGGACAGGGGGAAACTAATGAAAAACTGTTTTTT. Its translation: CASSEGQGETNEKLFF.

The CDR3 sequence: CATSRAFRGAKNIQYF. The CDR3 DNA sequence: TGTGCCACCAGCAGAGCTTTCCGGGGAGCCAAAAACATTCAGTACTTC. V usage is TRBV15 and J usage is TRBJ2-4, with D perhaps TRBD2 (5 bases). Germline values: CDR1 LNHNV, CDR2 YYDKDF (reference sequence). The CDR3 has 16 residues. With 1 base removed from V and 0 bases from J, the gap between germline ends came to 10 bases.